This is a list of T cell receptor beta chains from one sample in a study of cytomegalovirus exposure and HLA in healthy donors. Only in-frame clones appear in the TCRdb table, and some are missing; sequencing was by immunoSEQ multiplex PCR. Among 80,000 to 100,000 clones, 70% to 80% were seen once, and the ten largest hold 20% to 25%. The sample was PBMCs. The receptors stem from a man under 40 in good health and CMV-seropositive. CDR3s include the opening cysteine and the closing phenylalanine or tryptophan. A D gene is named only where the DNA matches it firmly. Where a row states a size, it is once, few, many or the class of an expanded clone; other rows omit it.

few,TRBV9,TRBJ2-5,TRBD2,TGTGCCAGCAGCGTAGGTCTTAGCGGGGGGGAGACCCAGTACTTC,CASSVGLSGGETQYF
-,TRBV19,TRBJ2-7,-,TGTGCCAGTAACGGGGATTCCTACGAGCAGTACTTC,CASNGDSYEQYF
-,TRBV19,TRBJ1-5,TRBD1,TGTGCCAGTAGTGCAGACAGGGGATTCGGCAATCAGCCCCAGCATTTT,CASSADRGFGNQPQHF
-,TRBV6-1,TRBJ2-7,-,TGTGCCAGTACCAGGGATCCTAGCTCCTACGAGCAGTACTTC,CASTRDPSSYEQYF
-,TRBV6-6,TRBJ1-2,-,TGTGCCAGCAGTTTTGTTCCGGGAGGGGGGTATGGCTACACCTTC,CASSFVPGGGYGYTF
-,TRBV6-5,TRBJ2-7,-,TGTGCCAGCAGTTACTCGGGCCAACCCTACGAGCAGTACTTC,CASSYSGQPYEQYF
once,TRBV7-8,TRBJ1-2,TRBD1,TGTGCCAGCACCCCAGGGGGCGTCGTCTATGGCTACACCTTC,CASTPGGVVYGYTF
-,TRBV30,TRBJ1-2,-,TGTGCCTGGAGTGCTTCCAGGGAGGGCTACCCCTTC,CAWSASREGYPF
few,TRBV7-2,TRBJ2-7,-,TGTGCCAGCCTCCGTCTACAGGACTCCTACGAGCAGTACTTC,CASLRLQDSYEQYF
once,TRBV2,TRBJ2-1,-,TGTGCCAGCAGTGAAGTGGTCAGGGACACGAACAATGAGCAGTTCTTC,CASSEVVRDTNNEQFF
-,TRBV28,TRBJ1-1,TRBD1,TGTGCCAGCAGTTTAGGAACAGGGGAGATGAACACTGAAGCTTTCTTT,CASSLGTGEMNTEAFF
-,TRBV11-2,TRBJ2-3,-,TGTGCCAGCCGCCCTGTTGGGGGGACAGATACGCAGTATTTT,CASRPVGGTDTQYF
-,TRBV6-5,TRBJ1-6,-,TGTGCCAGCAGCTACAGGCGGGGGAAGGGTAATTCACCCCTCCACTTT,CASSYRRGKGNSPLHF
-,TRBV4-1,TRBJ2-1,TRBD2,TGCGCCAGCAGCCATACCAATTTCGGGGGGGGGTACAATGAGCAGTTCTTC,CASSHTNFGGGYNEQFF
-,TRBV27,TRBJ2-1,TRBD2,TGTGCCAGCAGTTTAGGCGGGGGGGCCTACAATGAGCAGTTCTTC,CASSLGGGAYNEQFF
few,TRBV7-7,TRBJ2-5,-,TGTGCTAGCAGCATACCCATTGGGTCCGGAGGGGAGACCCAGTACTTC,CASSIPIGSGGETQYF
-,TRBV27,TRBJ1-1,-,TGTGCCAGCAGTCTAACTATGAACACTGAAGCTTTCTTT,CASSLTMNTEAFF
-,TRBV7-2,TRBJ2-2,-,TGTGCCAGCAGCCTCGGCACCGGGGAGCTGTTTTTT,CASSLGTGELFF
few,TRBV7-6,TRBJ2-7,TRBD1,TGTGCCAGCAGCTTGCCGGGACAGGGGTCCTACGAGCAGTACTTC,CASSLPGQGSYEQYF
-,TRBV9,TRBJ2-5,TRBD2,TGTGCCAGCAGCGGGAATAGCGGGTTCCGGGAGACCCAGTACTTC,CASSGNSGFRETQYF
-,TRBV4-3,TRBJ1-2,-,TGCGCCAGCAGCCAAGATTTGGGGGGTGGCTACACCTTC,CASSQDLGGGYTF
few,TRBV10-3,TRBJ1-1,TRBD1,TGTGCCATCAGTCGGGACAGGGACGCTGAAGCTTTCTTT,CAISRDRDAEAFF
-,TRBV10-2,TRBJ1-1,TRBD1,TGCGCCAGCAGTGAGCCACGGACAGGGAACACTGAAGCTTTCTTT,CASSEPRTGNTEAFF
few,TRBV6-5,TRBJ1-1,-,TGTGCCAGCAGTTACAATAGACTAGACACTGAAGCTCTCTTT,CASSYNRLDTEALF
-,TRBV19,TRBJ1-6,-,TGTGCCAGTACAGGGTTTCCCTATAATTCACCCCTCCACTTT,CASTGFPYNSPLHF
few,TRBV9,TRBJ1-1,-,TGTGCCAGCAGCTCAGGCGCCGGGAACACTGAAGCTTTCTTT,CASSSGAGNTEAFF